The 25 T cell receptor beta chains below were found in one sample sequenced in a study of regulatory T cells in long-lasting Graves disease. Assembly of TCR beta libraries relied on iRepertoire HTBI primers together with Arm-PCR of CDR3 regions. TCRdb passed the multiplex PCR reads through MiXCR, listing each CDR3 protein once. The table shows 500,000 to 700,000 distinct CDR3 sequences, with around 30% occurring only once. Time point denoted: persistent/refractory GD, antithyroid drugs over 5 years with positive TRAb. RNA isolated from PBMCs was used to make the TCR library. This specimen consisted of peripheral blood mononuclear cells (PBMCs), obtained when the disease was refractory, from a patient treated with antithyroid drugs. All receptors come from a female donor with Graves disease.

J is TRBJ1-2 and V is TRBV20-1, with D hard to call. CDR1 DFQATT and CDR2 SNEGSKA come from the germline V gene (reference sequence). V was cut by 1 base and J by 4 bases, with 4 bases left in between. There are 11 residues in the CDR3. The CDR3 reads CSARGLYGYTF. CDR3 nucleotide sequence: TGCAGTGCTAGAGGTCTCTATGGCTACACCTTC.

There are a few counts of this clonotype. This sequence joins TRBV29-1 and TRBJ1-4, with no clear D. The length of the CDR3 is 16 residues. Trimming took 1 base from V and 10 from J, leaving 22 bases between them. Germline CDR1 reads SQVTM; CDR2 reads ANQGSEA. The CDR3 spells CSVEGAGREKAGKLFF. The CDR3 DNA sequence: TGCAGCGTTGAAGGGGCTGGTAGGGAAAAGGCCGGAAAACTGTTTTTT. Drawing the rest from reference TRBV29-1 and TRBJ1-4, the complete variable domain is SAVISQKPSRDICQRGTSLTIQCQVDSQVTMMFWYRQQPGQSLTLIATANQGSEATYESGFVIDKFPISRPNLTFSTLTVSNMSPEDSSIYLCSVEGAGREKAGKLFFGSGTQLSVL.

This clonotype came up a few times. The chain couples TRBV6-5 to TRBJ2-3, with 7 nucleotides matching TRBD2. CDR3 size: 14 residues. Trimming at V came to 2 bases and at J to 1 base, leaving 0 bases not matched to a gene. The germline V gene has CDR1 MNHEY and CDR2 SVGAGI. CDR3 loop: CASSYGLGTDTQYF. The CDR3 DNA follows: TGTGCCAGCAGTTACGGACTAGGCACAGATACGCAGTATTTT.

The V call is TRBV20-1, the J call TRBJ1-1; no definite D call. Trimming shortened V by 5 bases and J by 4 bases, and 14 bases separated the two germline ends. Germline CDR1 is DFQATT and CDR2 is SNEGSKA (reference sequence). The CDR3 consists of 13 residues. The CDR3 DNA sequence: TGCAGTGCTCGACGGACTTCGGGCACTGAAGCTTTCTTT. It is translated as CSARRTSGTEAFF.

This chain's CDR3 is CASSLGAAGETQYF. The CDR3 bases are TGTGCCAGCAGCTTAGGCGCGGCCGGGGAGACCCAGTACTTC. The V gene is TRBV11-2, the J gene TRBJ2-5, with D hard to call. In germline, CDR1 is SGHAT, CDR2 FQNNGV. The CDR3 has 14 residues. The V and J ends lost 1 base and 5 bases respectively, with 11 bases between them.

V usage is TRBV7-9 and J usage is TRBJ1-2, with 7 bases aligning to TRBD1. The CDR3 consists of 17 residues. V was pared by 5 bases and J by 2 bases, with 14 bases of the junction left unmatched. CDR1 is SEHNR, CDR2 FQNEAQ, per germline (reference sequence). CDR3 sequence reads: CASSPRLGQALNYGYTF. In DNA form, the CDR3 reads TGTGCCAGCAGCCCACGCCTCGGACAGGCCCTGAACTATGGCTACACCTTC. The full variable domain, in which reference TRBV7-9 and TRBJ1-2 provide the parts outside the CDR3, is DTGVSQNPRHKITKRGQNVTFRCDPISEHNRLYWYRQTLGQGPEFLTYFQNEAQLEKSRLLSDRFSAERPKGSFSTLEIQRTEQGDSAMYLCASSPRLGQALNYGYTFGSGTRLTVV.

At least ten counts were recorded for this clonotype. The chain has TRBV12-3 or TRBV12-4 and TRBJ1-5; possible D gene TRBD1, 6 bases. The CDR3 sequence is 14 residues long. Trimming cost V 7 bases and J 3 bases, with 13 bases left between them. This CDR3 reads CASTSTGDNQPQHF. CDR3 nucleotides: TGTGCCAGCACCTCGACAGGAGACAATCAGCCCCAGCATTTT.

The chain has TRBV6-1 and TRBJ2-7; 12 bases match TRBD2. The CDR3 spans 14 residues. The J segment lost 8 bases and the V segment lost 2 bases, leaving 4 bases of the junction unmatched. Germline loops: CDR1 MNHNS, CDR2 SASEGT. The CDR3 reads CASSESGLAGKQYF. DNA for the CDR3: TGTGCCAGCAGTGAATCCGGACTAGCGGGGAAGCAGTACTTC.

The genes are TRBV7-9 and TRBJ2-2; D perhaps matches TRBD1 (6 bases). This CDR3 contains 17 residues. Germline loops: CDR1 SEHNR, CDR2 FQNEAQ (reference sequence). The germline V and J ends were trimmed by 1 base and 0 bases, with 12 bases remaining between them. This CDR3 reads CASSLVQGPANTGELFF. The CDR3, as DNA: TGTGCCAGCAGCTTAGTACAGGGTCCAGCGAACACCGGGGAGCTGTTTTTT.

J is TRBJ2-2 and V is TRBV5-1; 7 positions match TRBD1. CDR1 and CDR2 (germline): SGHRS, YFSETQ. The CDR3 totals 16 residues. V trimming: 4 bases; J trimming: 4 bases; junction bases outside the gene matches: 10. The CDR3: CASSTMTGFVTGELFF. As DNA, the CDR3 is TGCGCCAGCAGCACGATGACAGGGTTCGTCACCGGGGAGCTGTTTTTT.

This chain connects TRBV30 to TRBJ1-2; 7 bases fit TRBD1. CDR1 is GTSNPN, CDR2 SVGIG, per germline (reference sequence). This CDR3 contains 13 residues. V gave up 0 bases and J gave up 6 bases; unmatched junction bases: 4. CDR3 coding DNA: TGTGCCTGGAGTGTAATGACAGGGCATGGCTACACCTTC. Protein sequence: CAWSVMTGHGYTF.

The chain uses TRBV12-3 or TRBV12-4 and TRBJ1-1; D call uncertain. The CDR3 has 15 amino acids. Trimming cost V 9 bases and J 2 bases, with 19 bases left between them. The CDR3 bases are TGTGCCAGTCGGTCTGATAGGTACGTTAACACTGAAGCTTTCTTT. It translates to CASRSDRYVNTEAFF.

The chain recombines TRBV6-1 with TRBJ2-7; 9 bases are shared with TRBD2. V was pared by 5 bases and J by 5 bases, with 7 bases of the junction left unmatched. The germline V gene has CDR1 MNHNS and CDR2 SASEGT. This CDR3 region has 14 residues. CDR3 loop: CASSNSGRWNEQYF. CDR3 in DNA: TGTGCCAGCAGTAATAGCGGGAGATGGAACGAGCAGTACTTC.

This clonotype was seen only once. A read error may explain this, as a much larger clone is one base away. V usage is TRBV28 and J usage is TRBJ1-1; D is possibly TRBD1 (5 bases). Per germline, CDR1 MDHEN and CDR2 SYDVKM. The CDR3 runs 14 residues. Written as DNA, the CDR3 is TGTGCCAGCATCCCCGGGACGGGGAACGCTGAAGCTTTCTTT. Amino acids: CASIPGTGNAEAFF.

V usage is TRBV7-9 and J usage is TRBJ2-7, with D hard to call. The V gene's germline CDR1 is SEHNR and CDR2 FQNEAQ (reference sequence). CDR3 length: 14 amino acids. The V and J ends lost 2 bases and 0 bases respectively, with 8 bases between them. The CDR3 protein is CASSLTLGSYEQYF. The CDR3 nucleotides are TGTGCCAGCAGCTTAACCCTAGGCTCCTACGAGCAGTACTTC.

The chain couples TRBV27 to TRBJ1-4; 7 bases match TRBD1. The CDR3 is made up of 15 amino acids. V was pared by 6 bases and J by 5 bases, with 9 bases of the junction left unmatched. The germline V gene encodes CDR1 MNHEY and CDR2 SMNVEV (reference sequence). The CDR3 sequence is CASRLGDRLNEKLFF. DNA for the CDR3: TGTGCCAGCAGACTCGGGGACAGACTGAATGAAAAACTGTTTTTT.

This chain joins TRBV9 and TRBJ1-2; D is undetermined. The CDR3 spans 17 residues. Germline lookup yields CDR1 SGDLS and CDR2 YYNGEE. Between the trimmed V and J ends, which lost 2 bases and 3 bases, there was a span of 20 bases. CDR3 loop: CASSVRPHSAGDYGYTF. Written as DNA, the CDR3 is TGTGCCAGCAGCGTCCGCCCCCACAGTGCAGGTGACTATGGCTACACCTTC. The full variable domain, in which reference TRBV9 and TRBJ1-2 provide the parts outside the CDR3, is DSGVTQTPKHLITATGQRVTLRCSPRSGDLSVYWYQQSLDQGLQFLIQYYNGEERAKGNILERFSAQQFPDLHSELNLSSLELGDSALYFCASSVRPHSAGDYGYTFGSGTRLTVV.

Details on this clonotype: Germline and junction disagree at one end, which may indicate a read error. This chain connects TRBV12-3 or TRBV12-4 to TRBJ1-1, with TRBD1 as a possible D gene (5 bases). The CDR3 is 14 amino acids. The CDR3 coding sequence is TGTGCCAGCAGTTTGGGTAAGGGGAACACTGAAGCTCTCTTT. The encoded protein is CASSLGKGNTEALF.

The chain joins TRBV9 to TRBJ2-7, with 7 bases identical to TRBD2. The CDR3 is made up of 13 amino acids. The junction had 7 bases not matched to a gene; V was cut back by 4 bases and J by 6 bases. CDR1 and CDR2 (germline): SGDLS, YYNGEE. This chain's CDR3 is CASSPSGALEQYF. The CDR3 nucleotides are TGTGCCAGCAGCCCTAGCGGAGCCCTCGAGCAGTACTTC.

The CDR3 region is CASSYSVGKAQQMNTEAFF. The CDR3 DNA sequence: TGTGCCAGCAGTTACTCAGTAGGGAAAGCCCAGCAGATGAACACTGAAGCTTTCTTT. The V and J genes are TRBV6-5 and TRBJ1-1; D gene uncertain. The V gene lost 0 bases and the J gene lost 0 bases, with 20 bases spanning the gap. The CDR3 spans 19 residues. Germline V CDR1 and CDR2: MNHEY, SVGAGI.

As DNA, the CDR3 is TGTGCCAGCAGTTTTTACGGGGGGGAGGGATCCTATGGCTACACCTTC. As protein: CASSFYGGEGSYGYTF. The V gene is TRBV12-3 or TRBV12-4, the J gene TRBJ1-2; a weak D match, TRBD1 (5 bases). The V and J ends lost 3 bases and 4 bases respectively, with 18 bases between them. This CDR3 comprises 16 residues.

The chain carries TRBV28 and TRBJ2-7, with D perhaps TRBD2 (5 bases). The germline V gene has CDR1 MDHEN and CDR2 SYDVKM. The CDR3 runs 14 residues. Trimming pared 3 bases from V and 2 bases from J, leaving 11 bases between. The CDR3 is CASSFFAGTYEQYF. In DNA form, the CDR3 reads TGTGCCAGCAGTTTTTTCGCGGGTACCTACGAGCAGTACTTC.

The V call is TRBV20-1, the J call TRBJ1-1, with 8 bases matching TRBD1. V shed 3 bases and J 10 bases; nucleotides not matched to a gene: 7. Looked up from germline, CDR1 is DFQATT and CDR2 is SNEGSKA (reference sequence). CDR3 length: 12 residues. The CDR3: CSARSGGRGAFF. The CDR3 coding sequence is TGCAGTGCTAGGTCAGGGGGCCGAGGAGCTTTCTTT.

The V call is TRBV7-9, the J call TRBJ1-2; 9 nucleotides agree with TRBD1. V shed 7 bases, J shed 2 bases, and the junction held 5 bases outside the gene matches. The germline CDR1 and CDR2 sequences are SEHNR and FQNEAQ (reference sequence). The CDR3 length is 14 residues. The CDR3 region has the DNA TGTGCCAGCACCCGGGACAGGGACAACTATGGCTACACCTTC. Protein: CASTRDRDNYGYTF.

This chain connects TRBV7-9 to TRBJ1-2; TRBD1 might be the D (5 bases). CDR1 SEHNR and CDR2 FQNEAQ come from the germline V gene (reference sequence). This CDR3 is 14 amino acids long. V was shortened by 7 bases and J by 6 bases, with 18 bases between the two germline ends. CDR3 nucleotides: TGTGCCAGCAACCCTTTAGGGGCGCCTGATGGCTACACCTTC. It specifies CASNPLGAPDGYTF.